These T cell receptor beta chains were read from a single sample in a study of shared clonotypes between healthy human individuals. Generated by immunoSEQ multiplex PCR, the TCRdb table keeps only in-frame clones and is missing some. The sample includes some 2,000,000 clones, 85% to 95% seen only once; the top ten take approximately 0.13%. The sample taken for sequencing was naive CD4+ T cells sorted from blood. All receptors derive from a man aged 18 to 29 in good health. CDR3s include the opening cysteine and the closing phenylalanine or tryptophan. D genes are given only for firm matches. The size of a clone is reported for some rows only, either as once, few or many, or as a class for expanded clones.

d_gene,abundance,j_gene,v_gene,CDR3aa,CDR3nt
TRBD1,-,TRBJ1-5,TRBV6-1,CASTGQLNQPQHF,TGTGCCTCCACGGGACAGCTCAATCAGCCCCAGCATTTT
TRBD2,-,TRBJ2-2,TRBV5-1,CASSSGTSGFTGELFF,TGCGCCAGCAGCTCCGGGACTAGCGGTTTCACCGGGGAGCTGTTTTTT
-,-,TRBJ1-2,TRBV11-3,CASSSSGYTF,TGTGCCAGCAGCTCCAGTGGCTACACCTTC
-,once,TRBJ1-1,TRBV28,CASSPRLGANTEAFF,TGTGCCAGCAGCCCCCGACTAGGAGCGAACACTGAAGCTTTCTTT
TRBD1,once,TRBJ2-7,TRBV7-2,CASSLVRSGGAYEQYF,TGTGCCAGCAGCTTAGTCAGGTCAGGGGGAGCCTACGAGCAGTACTTC
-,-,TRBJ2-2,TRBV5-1,CASSIPNTGELFF,TGCGCCAGCAGTATTCCGAACACCGGGGAGCTGTTTTTT
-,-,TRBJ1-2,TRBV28,CASSLNPGTYYGYTF,TGTGCCAGCAGTTTGAATCCGGGGACCTACTATGGCTACACCTTC
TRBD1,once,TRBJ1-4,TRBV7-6,CASSPGQANNEKLFF,TGTGCCAGCAGCCCGGGACAGGCGAACAATGAAAAACTGTTTTTT
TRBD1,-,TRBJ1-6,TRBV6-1,CASRDRILYSPLHF,TGTGCCAGCAGGGACAGGATCCTATACTCACCCCTCCACTTT
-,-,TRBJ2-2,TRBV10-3,CAISDLTGTGELFF,TGTGCCATCAGTGACCTCACAGGGACCGGGGAGCTGTTTTTT
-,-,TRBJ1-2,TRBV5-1,CASSAGVKGYTF,TGCGCCAGCAGCGCGGGAGTAAAAGGCTACACCTTC
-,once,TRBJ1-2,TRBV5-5,CASSLLTPNYGYTF,TGTGCCAGCAGCTTGCTTACCCCTAACTATGGCTACACCTTC
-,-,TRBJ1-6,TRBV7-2,CASSPSRGGSYNSPLHF,TGTGCCAGCAGCCCCTCGAGGGGCGGCTCCTATAATTCACCCCTCCACTTT
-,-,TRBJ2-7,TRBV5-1,CASSLGPTGPVYEQYF,TGCGCCAGCAGCTTGGGACCGACGGGGCCCGTCTACGAGCAGTACTTC
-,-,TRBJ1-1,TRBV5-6,CASSLDGGRRDTEAFF,TGTGCCAGCAGCTTGGATGGGGGACGTAGGGACACTGAAGCTTTCTTT
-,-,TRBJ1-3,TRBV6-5,CASSLGARGGNTIYF,TGTGCCAGCAGTCTCGGGGCGCGGGGTGGAAACACCATATATTTT
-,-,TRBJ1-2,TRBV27,CASSLESKTLYGYTF,TGTGCCAGCAGTTTAGAGTCCAAGACCCTATATGGCTACACCTTC
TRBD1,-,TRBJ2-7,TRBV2,CASSGDRPPSEQYF,TGTGCCAGCAGTGGGGACAGGCCTCCCTCCGAGCAGTACTTC
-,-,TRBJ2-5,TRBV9,CASSSRSYALGETQYF,TGTGCCAGCAGCTCGAGGTCCTACGCCCTGGGGGAGACCCAGTACTTC
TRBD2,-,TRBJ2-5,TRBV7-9,CASSLAGVRETQYF,TGTGCCAGCAGCCTAGCGGGAGTTCGAGAGACCCAGTACTTC
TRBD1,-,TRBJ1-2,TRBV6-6,CASSYLTGGAGGYTF,TGTGCCAGCAGTTACTTAACAGGGGGCGCCGGTGGCTACACCTTC
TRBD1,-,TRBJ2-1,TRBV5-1,CASSPGTGLYNEQFF,TGCGCCAGCAGCCCGGGGACAGGGCTATACAATGAGCAGTTCTTC
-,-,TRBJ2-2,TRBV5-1,CASSLAEGWTGELFF,TGCGCCAGCAGCTTGGCCGAGGGCTGGACCGGGGAGCTGTTTTTT
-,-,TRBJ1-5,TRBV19,CASSFQPNQPQHF,TGTGCCAGTAGTTTTCAGCCCAATCAGCCCCAGCATTTT
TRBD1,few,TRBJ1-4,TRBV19,CASSIHRDSEKLFF,TGTGCCAGTAGTATACACCGGGACAGCGAAAAACTGTTTTTT
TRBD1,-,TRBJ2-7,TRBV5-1,CASSSTYGQGAYEQYF,TGCGCCAGCAGCTCCACATACGGACAGGGGGCCTACGAGCAGTACTTC
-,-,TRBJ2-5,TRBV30,CAWSPELMGETQYF,TGTGCCTGGAGCCCGGAACTCATGGGAGAGACCCAGTACTTC
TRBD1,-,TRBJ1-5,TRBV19,CASRGQGADQPQHF,TGTGCCAGTCGTGGGCAGGGGGCCGATCAGCCCCAGCATTTT
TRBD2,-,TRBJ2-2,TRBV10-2,CASSSLTSGVGTTNTGELFF,TGCGCCAGCAGTTCCCTGACTAGCGGGGTGGGGACCACGAACACCGGGGAGCTGTTTTTT
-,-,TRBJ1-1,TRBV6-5,CASSRGTEAFF,TGTGCCAGCTCCAGGGGCACTGAAGCTTTCTTT
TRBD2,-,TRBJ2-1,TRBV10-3,CATSSGGDEQFF,TGTGCCACCTCCTCCGGGGGGGATGAGCAGTTCTTC
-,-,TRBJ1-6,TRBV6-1,CASSPRSGYNSPLHF,TGTGCCAGCAGCCCCCGCAGTGGCTATAATTCACCCCTCCACTTT
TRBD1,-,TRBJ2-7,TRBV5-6,CASSTPTGRGYEQYF,TGTGCCAGCAGCACACCGACAGGGAGAGGCTACGAGCAGTACTTC